The 14 T cell receptor beta chains listed next were all sequenced from one sample in a study of blood T cells in healthy people across ages. Together with a sample-barcoded 5' primer, a J-beta primer mix was included in a second PCR lasting about 7 to 11 cycles. TCRdb processed the 5' RACE reads anew with MiXCR; each CDR3 protein has one entry. The top ten hold 8.7% of the sample, which has roughly 500,000 distinct CDR3 sequences, approximately 25% seen once. These data also formed part of another study, on T cells of mothers and their children.

The sequencing input was blood. These receptors all stem from a boy aged 5-17 years in good health.

This clonotype has just a few counts. This chain links TRBV28 with TRBJ1-4; unclear D gene. The CDR3 covers 15 residues. Germline V gene lookup returns CDR1 MDHEN and CDR2 SYDVKM. The V end lost 7 bases, the J end lost 0 bases, and 12 bases lay between the germline ends. Here the CDR3 DNA reads TGTGCCAGCAATGGTCCAGCAGCAACTAATGAAAAACTGTTTTTT. Its translation: CASNGPAATNEKLFF.

This chain joins TRBV19 and TRBJ1-1; perhaps TRBD1 as D (6 bases). Germline V gene sequence: CDR1 LNHDA, CDR2 SQIVND (reference sequence). V lost 3 bases, J lost 0 bases, and 8 bases lay in between. The CDR3 runs 14 residues. The CDR3 protein is CASSMGDMNTEAFF. The CDR3 DNA is TGTGCCAGTAGTATGGGGGACATGAACACTGAAGCTTTCTTT.

This rearrangement joins TRBV7-8 to TRBJ2-2; 9 bases match TRBD2. V gave up 3 bases and J gave up 1 base; unmatched junction bases: 3. This CDR3 spans 16 amino acids. CDR1 is SGHVS and CDR2 is FQNEAQ in the germline V gene. For the CDR3, the DNA is TGTGCCAGCAGCTTCAGACTAGCGGTGAACACCGGGGAGCTGTTTTTT. Translating gives CASSFRLAVNTGELFF.

The chain recombines TRBV20-1 with TRBJ1-1, with unresolved D. Trimming cost V 0 bases and J 0 bases, with 8 bases left between them. The length of the CDR3 is 14 residues. Germline V gene lookup returns CDR1 DFQATT and CDR2 SNEGSKA (reference sequence). CDR3 DNA sequence: TGCAGTGCTAGAGATCGTAGGGTGAACACTGAAGCTTTCTTT. This gives the protein CSARDRRVNTEAFF.

The rearrangement links TRBV11-2 to TRBJ2-1; 11 bases map to TRBD2. Germline assignment: CDR1 SGHAT and CDR2 FQNNGV. V lost 5 bases to trimming and J lost 4 bases; unmatched junction nucleotides: 4. The length of the CDR3 is 15 residues. The CDR3 region is CASSNSGGGYNEQFF. CDR3 nucleotides: TGTGCCAGCAGCAATAGCGGGGGGGGATACAATGAGCAGTTCTTC.

This clonotype was counted only a few times. The genes are TRBV20-1 and TRBJ2-4; maybe TRBD1 (6 bases). The V gene lost 5 bases and the J gene lost 5 bases, with 16 bases spanning the gap. This CDR3 spans 14 amino acids. Germline CDR1 reads DFQATT; CDR2 reads SNEGSKA (reference sequence). The CDR3, as DNA: TGCAGTGCTGGAAGACAGGTCCAGGAAAACATTCAGTACTTC. Encoded protein: CSAGRQVQENIQYF.

This rearrangement joins TRBV21-1 to TRBJ1-2; the DNA was not used to check the table's D call, TRBD1. TRBV21-1 is a listed pseudogene. The CDR3 consists of 14 residues. CDR3 protein: CASRGQGVINGYTF. The CDR3 coding sequence is TGTGCCAGCAGAGGCCAGGGGGTGATCAATGGCTACACCTTC.

This clonotype was recorded at least ten times. The chain combines TRBV9 with TRBJ2-7; no clear D gene. CDR1 and CDR2 (germline): SGDLS, YYNGEE. Trimming cost V 3 bases and J 5 bases, with 9 bases left between them. The CDR3 covers 12 residues. CDR3 in amino acids: CASSEGGHEQYF. The CDR3 DNA reads as TGTGCCAGCAGCGAGGGTGGGCACGAGCAGTACTTC.

This chain links TRBV29-1 with TRBJ2-5, with D perhaps TRBD1 (5 bases). V gave up 6 bases and J gave up 5 bases, with 16 bases separating them. CDR3 length: 13 residues. Germline CDR1 and CDR2: SQVTM and ANQGSEA. The CDR3 coding sequence is TGCAGCGTCTATCCCCAGGGTAGCGAGACCCAGTACTTC. This gives the protein CSVYPQGSETQYF.

This clonotype was recorded only once. A much larger clone lies one base from this, so it may be a read error. The genes are TRBV20-1 and TRBJ2-4, with TRBD2 identical over 13 bases. Germline-derived CDR1 and CDR2 are DFQATT and SNEGSKA (reference sequence). With 3 bases clipped from V and 1 base from J, the junction kept 6 bases outside the gene matches. The CDR3 consists of 17 residues. The CDR3, as DNA: TGCAGTGCTAGTCTCGGGACTAGCGGGATGGCCAAAAACATTCAGTACTTC. Its translation: CSASLGTSGMAKNIQYF.

V gene TRBV5-6 combines with J gene TRBJ1-1, with 7 bases fitting TRBD1. The CDR3 spans 13 residues. With 4 bases clipped from V and 10 bases from J, the junction kept 10 bases outside the gene matches. Germline V gives CDR1 SGHDT, CDR2 YYEEEE. The CDR3 region has the DNA TGTGCCAGCAGCCTCATCACAGGGGAAGGAGCTTTCTTT. It encodes CASSLITGEGAFF. Full variable domain (rest looked up from reference TRBV5-6 and TRBJ1-1): DAGVTQSPTHLIKTRGQQVTLRCSPKSGHDTVSWYQQALGQGPQFIFQYYEEEERQRGNFPDRFSGHQFPNYSSELNVNALLLGDSALYLCASSLITGEGAFFGQGTRLTVV.

This clonotype was seen a handful of times. This chain joins TRBV29-1 and TRBJ2-3; 7 bases match TRBD2. The V gene's germline CDR1 is SQVTM and CDR2 ANQGSEA. The CDR3 runs 14 residues. The J segment lost 6 bases and the V segment lost 7 bases, leaving 13 bases of the junction unmatched. CDR3 in DNA: TGCAGCGCGTCACCAAGCGGGATTGGGGATACGCAGTATTTT. It specifies CSASPSGIGDTQYF.

The chain employs TRBV4-1 and TRBJ1-6, with D unclear. This CDR3 comprises 16 residues. V shed 4 bases and J shed 8 bases, with 18 bases lying between them. From germline, CDR1 is MGHRA and CDR2 YSYEKL. The CDR3 bases are TGCGCCAGCAGCCGAGAAGGGCTTACTACTGATTCACCCCTCCACTTT. Encoded protein: CASSREGLTTDSPLHF.

This clonotype was found many times. The V call is TRBV29-1, the J call TRBJ2-5, with 8 positions matching TRBD1. V lost 6 bases, J lost 5 bases, and 11 bases stayed unmatched. The CDR3 extends over 14 amino acids. The germline CDR1 and CDR2 sequences are SQVTM and ANQGSEA. The CDR3 nucleotides read TGCAGCGTCGAGAAGGACAGGGTCTGGGAGACCCAGTACTTC. Protein: CSVEKDRVWETQYF.